The 27 T cell receptor beta chains below were found in one sample sequenced in a study of blood T cell repertoires in COVID-19. The protocol was immunoSEQ multiplex PCR, while the TCRdb copy is restricted to in-frame clones and leaves out a portion. The table records 95,000 to 120,000 clones, more than 70% of them present only once. The source material was peripheral blood. All receptors derive from a woman aged 60 to 75 with COVID-19, enrolled during active disease.

Comments on this clone: The junction departs from the called germline gene at one end, perhaps through a read error. The genes are TRBV18 and TRBJ1-1; unclear D gene. The germline V gene encodes CDR1 KGHSH and CDR2 LQKENI. The CDR3 runs 14 residues. This CDR3 is CASSPRGQNIEAFF. The CDR3 bases are TGTGCCAGCTCACCTCGGGGTCAGAACATTGAAGCTTTCTTT.

The chain recombines TRBV5-4 with TRBJ2-3, with TRBD2 matching over 10 bases. The V gene's germline CDR1 is SGHNT and CDR2 YYREEE (reference sequence). The CDR3 sequence is 15 residues long. Trimming cost V 3 bases and J 6 bases; bases outside gene matches: 7. The CDR3 loop is CASSYSGGAEDTQYF. Written as DNA, the CDR3 is TGTGCCAGCAGCTACAGCGGGGGGGCAGAGGATACGCAGTATTTT.

The V and J genes are TRBV5-8 and TRBJ1-3; 8 bases are a match to TRBD1. The V segment lost 4 bases and the J segment 6 bases; nucleotides outside the gene matches: 6. Germline V gene lookup returns CDR1 SGHTS and CDR2 YDEGEE. The CDR3 is 14 residues long. The CDR3 DNA sequence: TGTGCCAGCAGCCTCGACAGGGGACCAAACACCATATATTTT. Residues: CASSLDRGPNTIYF.

The V gene is TRBV4-1, the J gene TRBJ1-2; weak D call: TRBD1 (5 bases). The CDR3 loop spans 17 amino acids. Germline-derived CDR1 and CDR2 are MGHRA and YSYEKL. Trimming pared 0 bases from V and 3 bases from J, leaving 17 bases between. As DNA, the CDR3 is TGCGCCAGCAGCCAAGAGAAGGTCGTGGGGGGTGACTATGGCTACACCTTC. Amino acid sequence: CASSQEKVVGGDYGYTF.

The chain combines TRBV7-8 with TRBJ2-1; 15 bases map to TRBD2. V lost 5 bases, J lost 2 bases, and 4 bases stayed unmatched. CDR3 length equals 17 residues. Germline V gene sequence: CDR1 SGHVS, CDR2 FQNEAQ. The DNA of the CDR3 is TGTGCCAGCAGCATCGGACTAGCGGGGGGGCCCTACAATGAGCAGTTCTTC. It is translated as CASSIGLAGGPYNEQFF. Complete variable domain (other parts from reference TRBV7-8 and TRBJ2-1): GAGVSQSPRYKVAKRGQDVALRCDPISGHVSLFWYQQALGQGPEFLTYFQNEAQLDKSGLPSDRFFAERPEGSVSTLKIQRTQQEDSAVYLCASSIGLAGGPYNEQFFGPGTRLTVL.

The chain uses TRBV6-6 and TRBJ1-2; 11 positions match TRBD1. The CDR3 runs 15 residues. After removal of 5 bases from V and 2 bases from J, the junction contained 4 bases not matched to a gene. The germline V gene has CDR1 MNHNY and CDR2 SVGAGI (reference sequence). The CDR3 DNA follows: TGTGCCAGCAGTGCTGGGGACAGGGGGAACTATGGCTACACCTTC. As protein: CASSAGDRGNYGYTF.

The chain employs TRBV5-4 and TRBJ2-3; possibly TRBD2 for D (6 bases). Trimming took 4 bases from V and 2 from J, leaving 17 bases between them. The CDR3 length is 16 residues. CDR1 and CDR2 (germline): SGHNT, YYREEE (reference sequence). The CDR3 spells CASSLMGGWDTDTQYF. In nucleotides, the CDR3 is TGTGCCAGCAGCCTTATGGGGGGATGGGACACAGATACGCAGTATTTT.

This chain uses TRBV19 with TRBJ1-1; D may be TRBD1 (5 bases). Trimming shortened V by 6 bases and J by 0 bases, and 11 bases separated the two germline ends. The CDR3 consists of 14 residues. Germline V lookup: CDR1 LNHDA, CDR2 SQIVND (reference sequence). The CDR3 nucleotides are TGTGCCAGTAGCCTCAGGGAGGTGAACACTGAAGCTTTCTTT. It translates to CASSLREVNTEAFF.

The chain links TRBV15 to TRBJ2-3; TRBD1 matches 8 bases. Germline CDR1 reads LNHNV; CDR2 reads YYDKDF (reference sequence). J was trimmed by 0 bases and V by 0 bases; bases with no gene match: 11. The CDR3 consists of 19 residues. The CDR3 loop is CATSRDWGPDRDSTDTQYF. The CDR3 DNA follows: TGTGCCACCAGCAGAGATTGGGGACCGGACAGGGATAGCACAGATACGCAGTATTTT. The variable domain in full, completed from reference TRBV15 and TRBJ2-3, reads DAMVIQNPRYQVTQFGKPVTLSCSQTLNHNVMYWYQQKSSQAPKLLFHYYDKDFNNEADTPDNFQSRRPNTSFCFLDIRSPGLGDTAMYLCATSRDWGPDRDSTDTQYFGPGTRLTVL.

CDR3 DNA: TGTGCCAGCAGCCTAACAGGGGGAAACACCATATATTTT. The encoded protein is CASSLTGGNTIYF. This chain joins TRBV5-6 and TRBJ1-3; D perhaps matches TRBD1 (6 bases). The CDR3 has 13 residues. Germline V CDR1 and CDR2: SGHDT, YYEEEE. The V and J ends lost 4 bases and 4 bases respectively, with 9 bases between them.

The chain joins TRBV18 to TRBJ1-6; 7 positions match TRBD1. Germline V CDR1 and CDR2: KGHSH, LQKENI. The CDR3 runs to 16 residues. After removal of 1 base from V and 5 bases from J, the junction contained 5 bases not matched to a gene. The CDR3 nucleotides are TGTGCCAGCTCACCACAGGGGGCTACAAATAATTCACCCCTCCACTTT. Translating it yields CASSPQGATNNSPLHF.

The chain carries TRBV5-4 and TRBJ2-4; D uncertain. Trimming left V 0 bases short and J 2 bases short, with 6 bases between. The CDR3 sequence is 14 residues long. The V gene's germline CDR1 is SGHNT and CDR2 YYREEE (reference sequence). CDR3 amino acids: CASSLDSSKNIQYF. For the CDR3, the DNA is TGTGCCAGCAGCTTGGACAGTTCCAAAAACATTCAGTACTTC.

This chain connects TRBV28 to TRBJ1-2, with TRBD1 identical over 10 bases. In germline, CDR1 is MDHEN, CDR2 SYDVKM. The J segment lost 5 bases and the V segment lost 5 bases, leaving 11 bases of the junction unmatched. CDR3 length: 16 residues. This chain's CDR3 is CASSEPGQGFIYGYTF. The CDR3 DNA reads TGTGCCAGCAGTGAGCCGGGACAGGGGTTTATTTATGGCTACACCTTC.

This clone was recorded once. The rearrangement uses TRBV5-1 and TRBJ1-1; 12 bases match TRBD1. There are 17 residues in the CDR3. Germline CDR1 and CDR2: SGHRS and YFSETQ. V lost 4 bases to trimming and J lost 4 bases; unmatched junction nucleotides: 11. The CDR3: CASSRDRGLSGSTEAFF. Here the CDR3 DNA reads TGCGCCAGCAGCCGGGACAGGGGGCTTTCGGGTAGCACTGAAGCTTTCTTT. The full variable domain, its missing parts supplied by reference TRBV5-1 and TRBJ1-1, is KAGVTQTPRYLIKTRGQQVTLSCSPISGHRSVSWYQQTPGQGLQFLFEYFSETQRNKGNFPGRFSGRQFSNSRSEMNVSTLELGDSALYLCASSRDRGLSGSTEAFFGQGTRLTVV.

V is TRBV5-6 and J is TRBJ2-5; D perhaps matches TRBD2 (6 bases). This CDR3 contains 15 residues. Germline V gene data show CDR1 as SGHDT and CDR2 as YYEEEE. Trimming pared 4 bases from V and 4 bases from J, leaving 17 bases between. The CDR3 nucleotides are TGTGCCAGCAGCCAGAGACTAGGTCGGGGAGAGACCCAGTACTTC. Protein: CASSQRLGRGETQYF.

The chain joins TRBV5-1 to TRBJ2-1; TRBD1 agrees at 7 bases. Germline V gene sequence: CDR1 SGHRS, CDR2 YFSETQ. The CDR3 has 15 amino acids. Losses at the gene ends were 1 base for V and 6 bases for J; bases not matched to a gene: 7. The CDR3 loop reads CASSLQRQGVNEQFF. The CDR3 bases are TGCGCCAGCAGCTTGCAGCGACAGGGAGTCAATGAGCAGTTCTTC.

V usage is TRBV9 and J usage is TRBJ2-3; no clear D. V lost 0 bases, J lost 2 bases, and 4 bases lay in between. The CDR3 consists of 13 residues. Germline V gene data show CDR1 as SGDLS and CDR2 as YYNGEE. The CDR3 loop is CASSVAVTDTQYF. The CDR3 nucleotides are TGTGCCAGCAGCGTAGCTGTCACAGATACGCAGTATTTT.

This chain links TRBV6-5 with TRBJ1-1, with D hard to call. Germline V lookup: CDR1 MNHEY, CDR2 SVGAGI. CDR3 length: 13 residues. V lost 6 bases and J lost 7, with 15 bases in between. DNA of the CDR3: TGTGCCAGCAGGGTAGAGACAAGACATGAAGCTTTCTTT. Translation: CASRVETRHEAFF.

The sample holds a few counts of this clone. V and J are TRBV19 and TRBJ1-5; TRBD1 is a possible D gene (5 bases). CDR1 is LNHDA and CDR2 is SQIVND in the germline V gene (reference sequence). The length of the CDR3 is 17 residues. Trimming removed 5 bases from V and 7 bases from J, with 24 bases in between. CDR3 sequence reads: CASSFPRTKAKGQPQHF. DNA of the CDR3: TGTGCCAGTAGTTTCCCCCGGACCAAAGCAAAGGGGCAGCCCCAGCATTTT.

V and J are TRBV10-2 and TRBJ2-7, with a tentative D call TRBD2 (5 bases). This CDR3 is built from 13 residues. The ends were cut back, 4 bases at V and 2 bases at J, with 9 bases in the middle. Looked up from germline, CDR1 is WSHSY and CDR2 is SAAADI. CDR3 protein: CASSGTLAYEQYF. Written as DNA, the CDR3 is TGCGCCAGCAGTGGGACTCTAGCCTACGAGCAGTACTTC.

Ten or more counts support this clone. This rearrangement joins TRBV5-5 to TRBJ2-7; possibly TRBD2 for D (6 bases). V was cut by 0 bases and J by 5 bases, with 6 bases left in between. The CDR3 sequence is 12 residues long. CDR1 is SGHKS and CDR2 is YYEKEE in the germline V gene (reference sequence). CDR3 residues: CASSLGLDEQYF. The CDR3 nucleotides read TGTGCCAGCAGCTTGGGACTAGACGAGCAGTACTTC.

This clone was counted once. The gene calls are TRBV18 and TRBJ2-3; D is unresolved. The V and J ends lost 3 bases and 2 bases respectively, with 12 bases between them. The CDR3 runs to 15 residues. Germline loops: CDR1 KGHSH, CDR2 LQKENI. DNA for the CDR3: TGTGCCAGCTCACCGGTAACGGGTGCCACAGATACGCAGTATTTT. Amino acid sequence: CASSPVTGATDTQYF.

This clone ranks as medium-sized. CDR3 in amino acids: CASSQDPHDITNYGYTF. The CDR3 DNA reads as TGTGCCAGCAGCCAAGACCCCCACGACATCACTAACTATGGCTACACCTTC. The rearrangement links TRBV4-2 to TRBJ1-2, with D unresolved. CDR1 and CDR2 from the germline V gene are LGHNA and YNFKEQ. Trimming stripped 0 bases from V and 0 bases from J, with 14 bases between. The CDR3 sequence is 17 residues long.

The chain has TRBV30 and TRBJ1-2; D gene unclear. Germline lookup yields CDR1 GTSNPN and CDR2 SVGIG (reference sequence). Deletions cut 3 bases from V and 4 bases from J, with 9 bases between. This CDR3 has 12 residues. The CDR3 coding sequence is TGTGCCTGGAGCTTTGAGGCCTATGGCTACACCTTC. This translates into CAWSFEAYGYTF.

This rearrangement joins TRBV13 to TRBJ1-1, with D possibly being TRBD1 (5 bases). This CDR3 has 17 amino acids. V shed 0 bases and J shed 5 bases, with 19 bases lying between them. In germline, CDR1 is PRHDT, CDR2 FYEKMQ (reference sequence). CDR3 protein: CASSLGFRAGGRTEAFF. The CDR3 DNA follows: TGTGCCAGCAGCTTAGGCTTCCGAGCCGGGGGGAGGACTGAAGCTTTCTTT. Variable domain in full (rest from reference TRBV13 and TRBJ1-1): AAGVIQSPRHLIKEKRETATLKCYPIPRHDTVYWYQQGPGQDPQFLISFYEKMQSDKGSIPDRFSAQQFSDYHSELNMSSLELGDSALYFCASSLGFRAGGRTEAFFGQGTRLTVV.

V and J are TRBV14 and TRBJ1-3, with D maybe TRBD1 (5 bases). Per germline, CDR1 SGHDN and CDR2 FVKESK. The germline V and J ends were trimmed by 7 bases and 0 bases, with 25 bases remaining between them. The CDR3 consists of 19 residues. This CDR3 reads CASKETGGWDPLSGNTIYF. CDR3 sequence (DNA): TGTGCCAGCAAAGAAACGGGGGGGTGGGATCCCCTCTCTGGAAACACCATATATTTT.

This clone was picked up a small number of times. The rearrangement uses TRBV4-1 and TRBJ2-3; D possibly corresponds to TRBD1 (6 bases). In germline, CDR1 is MGHRA, CDR2 YSYEKL. V gave up 2 bases and J gave up 2 bases, with 20 bases separating them. The CDR3 loop spans 18 amino acids. The CDR3 DNA sequence: TGCGCCAGCAGCCAAAGAAACCAACCGACAGGATACACAGATACGCAGTATTTT. This encodes CASSQRNQPTGYTDTQYF.